These T cell receptor beta chains were read from a single sample in a study of OX40 agonist ivuxolimab in advanced cancers. Sequencing used immunoSEQ multiplex PCR; TCRdb keeps in-frame clones, though not all of them. This table has approximately 76,000 clones, approximately 91% appearing once. The sequenced sample was CD4+ or CD8+ T cells sorted from blood, obtained in a trial of the OX40 agonist ivuxolimab. The receptor source for this set is an adult with an advanced solid tumor such as melanoma, head and neck, liver or kidney cancer. The CDR3 runs from the conserved cysteine through the conserved F or W. Fields, in order: D gene, J gene, clone size, V gene, CDR3 protein, CDR3 DNA. D genes are given only for firm matches. Size is stated for part of the rows, as once, few or many counts, or as a class when the clone is expanded.

-,TRBJ1-5,-,TRBV30,CAWGISNQPQHF,TGTGCCTGGGGCATTAGCAATCAGCCCCAGCATTTT
-,TRBJ2-7,-,TRBV9,CASSVAGRGLNEQYF,TGTGCCAGCAGCGTAGCTGGACGGGGTTTAAACGAGCAGTACTTC
TRBD1,TRBJ2-3,-,TRBV6-1,CASSDRGQGMGDTQYF,TGTGCCAGCAGTGATCGGGGACAGGGGATGGGAGATACGCAGTATTTT
-,TRBJ1-2,-,TRBV5-8,CASYSSGRPQDGYTF,TGTGCCAGCTACTCATCGGGCAGGCCCCAGGATGGCTACACCTTC
TRBD1,TRBJ2-7,-,TRBV30,CAWSVGTGLYEQYF,TGTGCCTGGAGTGTAGGGACAGGGCTTTACGAGCAGTACTTC
TRBD1,TRBJ2-7,-,TRBV5-1,CASSPEGALSTYEQYF,TGCGCCAGCAGCCCCGAGGGGGCCCTTTCGACCTACGAGCAGTACTTC
TRBD1,TRBJ1-1,-,TRBV5-6,CASSGGTGDDAFF,TGTGCCAGCAGCGGCGGGACAGGGGACGACGCTTTCTTT
TRBD1,TRBJ2-7,-,TRBV6-1,CASSERDRAGYEQYF,TGTGCCAGCAGTGAAAGGGACAGGGCAGGCTACGAGCAGTACTTC
-,TRBJ2-7,-,TRBV7-9,CASSLRAGRGEQYF,TGTGCCAGCAGCTTAAGGGCAGGACGGGGCGAGCAGTACTTC
TRBD1,TRBJ2-5,-,TRBV2,CASGTGGTQYF,TGTGCCAGCGGGACAGGTGGGACCCAGTACTTC
TRBD2,TRBJ2-7,-,TRBV29-1,CSVSGLAGYEQYF,TGCAGCGTCTCCGGACTAGCGGGCTACGAGCAGTACTTC
-,TRBJ2-2,-,TRBV11-2,CASSYLWGDTGELFF,TGTGCCAGCAGCTACCTTTGGGGGGACACCGGGGAGCTGTTTTTT
-,TRBJ1-2,-,TRBV28,CASSLSGLFYGYTF,TGTGCCAGCAGTTTATCGGGACTCTTTTATGGCTACACCTTC
TRBD1,TRBJ2-7,-,TRBV27,CATWTGASYEQYF,TGTGCCACGTGGACAGGGGCCTCCTACGAGCAGTACTTC
TRBD1,TRBJ1-1,few,TRBV30,CAWKGQGAMGTEAFF,TGTGCCTGGAAAGGACAGGGGGCGATGGGCACTGAAGCTTTCTTT
TRBD1,TRBJ1-5,-,TRBV5-5,CASSLVGGQGVQPQHF,TGTGCCAGCAGCTTGGTAGGAGGACAGGGCGTGCAGCCCCAGCATTTT
-,TRBJ2-2,-,TRBV10-3,CAISQGVNSRGELFF,TGTGCCATCAGCCAGGGTGTGAATAGCCGCGGGGAGCTGTTTTTT
TRBD1,TRBJ2-1,-,TRBV7-2,CASSPRTGWAGNEQFF,TGTGCCAGCAGTCCCCGGACAGGATGGGCAGGGAATGAGCAGTTCTTC
-,TRBJ1-4,-,TRBV25-1,CASSEGSWSEKLFF,TGTGCCAGCAGTGAGGGTTCGTGGAGTGAAAAACTGTTTTTT
-,TRBJ1-1,few,TRBV13,CASSTRSGWTEAFF,TGTGCCAGCAGCACTCGCTCGGGGTGGACTGAAGCTTTCTTT
-,TRBJ1-1,-,TRBV19,CASTSRGNTEAFF,TGTGCCAGTACCTCCCGTGGGAACACTGAAGCTTTCTTT
-,TRBJ2-3,-,TRBV9,CASSVAAVSTDTQYF,TGTGCCAGCAGCGTAGCGGCGGTTAGCACAGATACGCAGTATTTT
TRBD1,TRBJ1-4,-,TRBV11-2,CASSLLGQANEKLFF,TGTGCCAGCAGCTTATTGGGACAGGCGAATGAAAAACTGTTTTTT
-,TRBJ1-2,once,TRBV7-2,CASSHPPVRGYTF,TGTGCCAGCAGCCACCCGCCGGTCAGAGGCTACACCTTC
TRBD2,TRBJ2-7,-,TRBV7-2,CASSPQGLAGGGQYF,TGTGCCAGCAGCCCCCAGGGACTAGCGGGAGGCGGGCAGTACTTC
-,TRBJ1-2,once,TRBV10-3,CAISEETYGYTF,TGTGCCATCAGCGAGGAGACCTATGGCTACACCTTC
-,TRBJ1-4,-,TRBV18,CASSPPGRATNEKLFF,TGTGCCAGCTCACCGCCCGGGAGAGCAACTAATGAAAAACTGTTTTTT
TRBD2,TRBJ2-2,-,TRBV10-3,CAISEVAGGVTGELFF,TGTGCCATCAGTGAGGTAGCGGGAGGCGTCACCGGGGAGCTGTTTTTT
-,TRBJ2-5,-,TRBV10-3,CAIGQRQETQYF,TGTGCCATCGGACAGAGGCAAGAGACCCAGTACTTC
-,TRBJ1-4,-,TRBV7-9,CASSRNMGRGEKLFF,TGTGCCAGCAGCCGGAACATGGGAAGAGGAGAAAAACTGTTTTTT
-,TRBJ2-3,-,TRBV11-2,CASSFTGSTDTQYF,TGTGCCAGCAGCTTCACGGGTAGCACAGATACGCAGTATTTT
-,TRBJ2-5,-,TRBV15,CATSNRQTDQETQYF,TGTGCCACCAGCAATAGGCAGACCGACCAAGAGACCCAGTACTTC
TRBD1,TRBJ1-2,-,TRBV19,CASSIDLTGTANYGYTF,TGTGCCAGTAGTATAGATCTGACGGGGACAGCTAACTATGGCTACACCTTC
TRBD1,TRBJ2-1,once,TRBV7-3,CASSPRDRGHQFF,TGTGCCAGCAGCCCAAGGGACAGGGGGCATCAGTTCTTC
TRBD2,TRBJ2-5,-,TRBV15,CATSGAGGRETQYF,TGTGCCACCAGCGGAGCGGGAGGTAGGGAGACCCAGTACTTC